These 21 T cell receptor beta chains share one sample of origin, sequenced in a study of early T cells in non-severe SARS-CoV-2 infection. One entry per CDR3 protein results from TCRdb running MiXCR on the 5' RACE reads. This table holds 35,000 to 45,000 distinct CDR3 sequences, about 5.6% found once. Sequences were obtained from whole blood. The source of these receptors is an adult who was a healthcare worker with PCR-confirmed SARS-CoV-2 infection or an uninfected control (not recorded which).

This chain joins TRBV7-9 and TRBJ2-7; 7 bases fit TRBD2. Germline trimming cut 1 base from V and 0 bases from J; bases unmatched to any gene: 6. In germline, CDR1 is SEHNR, CDR2 FQNEAQ (reference sequence). This CDR3 comprises 16 residues. CDR3 nucleotides: TGTGCCAGCAGCTTAGGGTTAGCGGGCGTCTCCTACGAGCAGTACTTC. Its translation is CASSLGLAGVSYEQYF.

V and J are TRBV12-3 or TRBV12-4 and TRBJ1-4; D might be TRBD1 (5 bases). This CDR3 has 12 amino acids. V lost 6 bases to trimming and J lost 8 bases, with 10 bases between them. CDR3 sequence (DNA): TGTGCCAGCAGGGGACTGACAGAAAAACTGTTTTTT. Amino acid sequence: CASRGLTEKLFF.

This clonotype was recorded many times. The chain is built from TRBV7-9 and TRBJ2-7, with TRBD1 identical over 11 bases. The length of the CDR3 is 13 residues. In germline, CDR1 is SEHNR, CDR2 FQNEAQ (reference sequence). The trim removed 10 bases at V and 4 bases at J, leaving 6 bases unmatched. CDR3 coding DNA: TGTGCCACCAGGGGACAGGGGGGATACGAGCAGTACTTC. Encoded protein: CATRGQGGYEQYF.

In its sample, this clonotype was seen many times. The chain combines TRBV4-2 with TRBJ2-1; a weak D match, TRBD2 (7 bases). V gave up 4 bases and J gave up 0 bases, with 19 bases separating them. From germline, CDR1 is LGHNA and CDR2 YNFKEQ. CDR3 length: 18 residues. The CDR3 spells CASSPAPAGASSYNEQFF. The CDR3 bases are TGTGCCAGCAGCCCCGCCCCTGCGGGGGCCAGCTCCTACAATGAGCAGTTCTTC.

A few counts support this clonotype. CDR3 nucleotide sequence: TGTGCCAGCAGCCTAGACCCGACAGCCTACGAGCAGTACTTC. Translating gives CASSLDPTAYEQYF. The chain carries TRBV7-6 and TRBJ2-7, with D maybe TRBD1 (5 bases). The CDR3 has 14 amino acids. V was shortened by 5 bases and J by 2 bases, with 13 bases between the two germline ends. CDR1 SGHVS and CDR2 FNYEAQ come from the germline V gene. The full variable domain, with the rest looked up from reference TRBV7-6 and TRBJ2-7, is GAGVSQSPRYKVTKRGQDVALRCDPISGHVSLYWYRQALGQGPEFLTYFNYEAQQDKSGLPNDRFSAERPEGSISTLTIQRTEQRDSAMYRCASSLDPTAYEQYFGPGTRLTVT.

In this sample, this clonotype turned up many times. The chain couples TRBV11-2 to TRBJ1-1; a possible D gene is TRBD1 (5 bases). There are 11 residues in the CDR3. V lost 1 base and J lost 14, with 11 bases in between. Per germline, CDR1 SGHAT and CDR2 FQNNGV. The CDR3 DNA reads TGTGCCAGCAGCTTAGGTGACAGCCCCTTCTTT. It is translated as CASSLGDSPFF.

This clonotype was seen repeatedly, ten times or more. In DNA form, the CDR3 reads TGTGCCAGCACTCTCCCCCCCAGATACGCAGTATCTACGCAGTATTTT. Translating gives CASTLPPRYAVSTQYF. The V call is TRBV7-2, the J call TRBJ2-3; D uncertain. Trimming removed 7 bases at V and 8 bases at J, with 25 bases between. The CDR3 sequence is 16 residues long. Germline V gene data show CDR1 as SGHTA and CDR2 as FQGNSA. The entire variable domain, with the rest obtained from reference TRBV7-2 and TRBJ2-3, is as follows: GAGVSQSPSNKVTEKGKDVELRCDPISGHTALYWYRQSLGQGLEFLIYFQGNSAPDKSGLPSDRFSAERTGGSVSTLTIQRTQQEDSAVYLCASTLPPRYAVSTQYFGPGTRLTVL.

This clonotype was counted at least ten times. J is TRBJ1-6 and V is TRBV5-1; D is perhaps TRBD1 (5 bases). This CDR3 is 14 amino acids long. V lost 4 bases to trimming and J lost 9 bases, with 14 bases between them. Germline lookup yields CDR1 SGHRS and CDR2 YFSETQ. The CDR3 bases are TGCGCCAGCAGCGGGGGACCTTGGGGTTCACCCCTCCACTTT. It yields the protein CASSGGPWGSPLHF.

This clonotype was observed at least ten times. The rearrangement joins TRBV24-1 to TRBJ1-2; 10 nucleotides line up with TRBD1. This CDR3 has 15 amino acids. Germline V lookup: CDR1 KGHDR, CDR2 SFDVKD. The J segment lost 3 bases and the V segment lost 4 bases, leaving 4 bases of the junction unmatched. CDR3 region: CATSDETGGDYGYTF. In nucleotides, the CDR3 is TGTGCCACCAGTGACGAGACAGGGGGCGACTATGGCTACACCTTC.

This clonotype has at least ten counts. CDR3 residues: CASSPTGGVDSGANVLTF. The CDR3 DNA reads TGTGCCAGCAGCCCGACAGGGGGTGTCGACTCTGGGGCCAACGTCCTGACTTTC. This chain links TRBV6-6 with TRBJ2-6; 9 nucleotides match TRBD1. This CDR3 comprises 18 residues. V was clipped by 6 bases and J by 0 bases; unmatched bases: 9. The germline CDR1 and CDR2 sequences are MNHNY and SVGAGI (reference sequence).

This clonotype was found many times. The chain uses TRBV6-6 and TRBJ2-2; 11 nucleotides agree with TRBD2. Germline-derived CDR1 and CDR2 are MNHNY and SVGAGI (reference sequence). V shed 6 bases and J 5 bases; nucleotides not matched to a gene: 11. CDR3 length: 17 residues. The CDR3 coding sequence is TGTGCCAGCAGCGGGACTAGCGGAGGGGGAGAGACCGGGGAGCTGTTTTTT. This translates into CASSGTSGGGETGELFF.

This clonotype was seen repeatedly, ten times or more. The CDR3 is CATRDGGGPYNEQFF. The CDR3 bases are TGTGCTACAAGAGACGGGGGAGGGCCCTACAATGAGCAGTTCTTC. This sequence joins TRBV12-5 and TRBJ2-1; 7 bases line up with TRBD2. This CDR3 region has 15 residues. The J segment lost 2 bases and the V segment lost 10 bases, leaving 11 bases of the junction unmatched. The germline V gene has CDR1 LGHNT and CDR2 FRNRAP.

As to this clonotype: A much larger clonotype is one base distant, so this may be a read error. J is TRBJ2-2 and V is TRBV11-2; the D gene is possibly TRBD1 (6 bases). Per germline, CDR1 SGHAT and CDR2 FQNNGV. The CDR3 length is 13 residues. As DNA, the CDR3 is TGTGCCAGCAGCCCACTGGGGGCCGGGGAGCTGCTTTTT. As protein: CASSPLGAGELLF.

This clonotype was seen at least ten times. This chain connects TRBV4-1 to TRBJ1-5, with D possibly matching TRBD1 (5 bases). V lost 0 bases, J lost 3 bases, and 12 bases lay in between. The CDR3 is 16 residues long. Germline loops: CDR1 MGHRA, CDR2 YSYEKL. The CDR3 is CASSQDWGLPNQPQHF. The CDR3 nucleotides read TGCGCCAGCAGCCAAGATTGGGGACTCCCCAATCAGCCCCAGCATTTT.

This clonotype has a count of ten or more. V usage is TRBV30 and J usage is TRBJ2-2, with 7 bases that match TRBD1. J lost 2 bases, V lost 5 bases, and 5 bases had no gene match. The CDR3 totals 14 residues. Germline CDR1 GTSNPN, CDR2 SVGIG (reference sequence). The CDR3 DNA sequence: TGTGCCTGGCCAGGGACAGCTAACACCGGGGAGCTGTTTTTT. The encoded protein is CAWPGTANTGELFF.

The V and J genes are TRBV6-5 and TRBJ2-5; D unclear. CDR1 and CDR2 (germline): MNHEY, SVGAGI. The V gene lost 1 base and the J gene lost 6 bases, with 6 bases spanning the gap. The CDR3 covers 12 residues. The CDR3 DNA reads TGTGCCAGCAGTTACTTAGGGCAGACCCAGTACTTC. This gives the protein CASSYLGQTQYF.

J is TRBJ1-3 and V is TRBV11-2; D unresolved. The CDR3 is 12 residues long. Trimming took off 4 bases at V and 13 bases at J, with 14 bases between the two ends. Germline CDR1 and CDR2: SGHAT and FQNNGV. In DNA, the CDR3 is TGTGCCAGCAGCTCCGTGATGGGGAGGATATATTTT. Its protein product is CASSSVMGRIYF.

This clonotype was seen repeatedly, ten times or more. The chain joins TRBV7-2 to TRBJ1-5; a weak D match, TRBD1 (5 bases). With 3 bases removed from V and 1 base from J, the gap between germline ends came to 7 bases. The CDR3 loop spans 14 amino acids. The V gene's germline CDR1 is SGHTA and CDR2 FQGNSA. The CDR3 DNA is TGTGCCAGCAGCTTCCAGGGAAGCAATCAGCCCCAGCATTTT. This encodes CASSFQGSNQPQHF.

This clonotype was recorded many times. The chain recombines TRBV29-1 with TRBJ2-6; TRBD2 is a possible D gene (6 bases). Germline lookup yields CDR1 SQVTM and CDR2 ANQGSEA. This CDR3 contains 13 residues. Trimming left V 4 bases short and J 2 bases short, with 6 bases between. Here the CDR3 DNA reads TGCAGCGTTGGGACTACTGGGGCCAACGTCCTGACTTTC. This translates into CSVGTTGANVLTF.

This clonotype showed up many times. The chain joins TRBV19 to TRBJ1-5; TRBD1 aligns across 7 bases. Losses at the gene ends were 5 bases for V and 7 bases for J; bases not matched to a gene: 8. The V gene's germline CDR1 is LNHDA and CDR2 SQIVND (reference sequence). This CDR3 has 14 residues. For the CDR3, the DNA is TGTGCCAGTAGTGGGGACAGCGGGGGGCAGCCCCAGCATTTT. This translates into CASSGDSGGQPQHF.

This clonotype was seen many times. The V gene is TRBV5-1, the J gene TRBJ1-1; 12 bases are shared with TRBD1. The germline V gene has CDR1 SGHRS and CDR2 YFSETQ. This CDR3 comprises 16 residues. V shed 0 bases, J shed 4 bases, and the junction held 4 bases outside the gene matches. CDR3 DNA sequence: TGCGCCAGCAGCTTGGCCGGGACAGGGGGCCTCACTGAAGCTTTCTTT. This sequence encodes CASSLAGTGGLTEAFF.